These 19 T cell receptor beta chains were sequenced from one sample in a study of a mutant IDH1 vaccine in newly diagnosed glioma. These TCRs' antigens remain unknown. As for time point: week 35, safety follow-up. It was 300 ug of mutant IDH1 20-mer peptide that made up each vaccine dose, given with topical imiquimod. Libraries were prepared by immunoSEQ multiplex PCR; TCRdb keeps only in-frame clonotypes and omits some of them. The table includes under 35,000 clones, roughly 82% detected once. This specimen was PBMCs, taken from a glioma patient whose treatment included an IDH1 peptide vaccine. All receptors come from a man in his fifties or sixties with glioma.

CDR3 loop: CASRRSGGFPEAFF. The CDR3, as DNA: TGTGCCAGCCGCAGAAGTGGGGGGTTCCCTGAAGCTTTCTTT. The chain combines TRBV25-1 with TRBJ1-1; tentatively, D is TRBD1 (5 bases). Germline V CDR1 and CDR2: MGHDK, SYGVNS. V shed 8 bases and J shed 6 bases, with 19 bases lying between them. The CDR3 consists of 14 residues.

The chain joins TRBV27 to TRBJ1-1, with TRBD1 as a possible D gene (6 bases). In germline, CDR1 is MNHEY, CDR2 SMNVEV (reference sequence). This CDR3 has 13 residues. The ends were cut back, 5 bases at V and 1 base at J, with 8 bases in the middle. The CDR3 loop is CASSQQGNTEAFF. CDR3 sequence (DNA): TGTGCCAGCAGTCAACAGGGGAACACTGAAGCTTTCTTT.

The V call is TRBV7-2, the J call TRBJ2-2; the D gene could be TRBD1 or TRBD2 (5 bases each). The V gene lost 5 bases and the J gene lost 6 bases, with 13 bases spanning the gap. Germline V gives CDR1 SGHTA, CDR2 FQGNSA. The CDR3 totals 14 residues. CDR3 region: CASSPGTWAGELFF. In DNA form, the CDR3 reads TGTGCCAGCAGCCCCGGGACCTGGGCCGGGGAGCTGTTTTTT.

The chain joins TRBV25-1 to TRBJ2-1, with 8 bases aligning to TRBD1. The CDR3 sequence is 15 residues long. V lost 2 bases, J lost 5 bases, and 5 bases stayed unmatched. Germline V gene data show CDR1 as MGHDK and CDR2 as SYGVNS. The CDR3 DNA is TGTGCCAGCAGTGAACCGGGACAGGTTAACAATGAGCAGTTCTTC. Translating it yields CASSEPGQVNNEQFF.

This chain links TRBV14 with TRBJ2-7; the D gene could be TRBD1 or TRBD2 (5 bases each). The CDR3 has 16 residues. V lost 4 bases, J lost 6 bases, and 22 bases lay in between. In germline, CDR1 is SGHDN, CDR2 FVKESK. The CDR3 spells CASSLTGAPSWGEQYF. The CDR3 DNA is TGTGCCAGCAGCCTCACCGGGGCCCCCTCCTGGGGCGAGCAGTACTTC.

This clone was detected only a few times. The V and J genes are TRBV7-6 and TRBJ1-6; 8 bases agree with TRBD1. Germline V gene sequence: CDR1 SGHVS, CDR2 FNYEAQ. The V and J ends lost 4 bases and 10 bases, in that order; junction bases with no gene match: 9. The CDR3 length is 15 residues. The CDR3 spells CASSSRTGFVSPLHF. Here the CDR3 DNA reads TGTGCCAGCAGCTCGAGGACAGGGTTCGTGTCACCCCTCCACTTT.

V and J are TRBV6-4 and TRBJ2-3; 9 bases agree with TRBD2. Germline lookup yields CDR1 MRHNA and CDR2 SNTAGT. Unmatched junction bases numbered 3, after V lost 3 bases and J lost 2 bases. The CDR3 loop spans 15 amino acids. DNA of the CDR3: TGTGCCAGCAGTGAATCTAGCGGGGCCACAGATACGCAGTATTTT. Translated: CASSESSGATDTQYF.

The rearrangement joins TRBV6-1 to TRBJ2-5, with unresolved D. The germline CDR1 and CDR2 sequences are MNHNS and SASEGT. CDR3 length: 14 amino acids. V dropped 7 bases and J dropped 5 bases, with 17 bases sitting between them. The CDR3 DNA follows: TGTGCCAGCACCCCGGGCCTCGTAGTGGAGACCCAGTACTTC. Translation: CASTPGLVVETQYF.

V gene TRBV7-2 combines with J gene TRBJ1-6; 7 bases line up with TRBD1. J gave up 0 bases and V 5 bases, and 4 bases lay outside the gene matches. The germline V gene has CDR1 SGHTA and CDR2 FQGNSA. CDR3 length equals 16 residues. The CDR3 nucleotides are TGTGCCAGCAGCGCCTCAGGGGGCTCCTATAATTCACCCCTCCACTTT. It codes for CASSASGGSYNSPLHF.

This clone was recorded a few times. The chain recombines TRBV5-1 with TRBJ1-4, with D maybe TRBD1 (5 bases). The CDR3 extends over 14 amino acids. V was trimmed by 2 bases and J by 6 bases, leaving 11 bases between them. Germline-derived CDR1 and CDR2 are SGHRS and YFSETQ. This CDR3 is CASSLAGIDEKLFF. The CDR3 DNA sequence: TGCGCCAGCAGCTTAGCAGGGATCGATGAAAAACTGTTTTTT.

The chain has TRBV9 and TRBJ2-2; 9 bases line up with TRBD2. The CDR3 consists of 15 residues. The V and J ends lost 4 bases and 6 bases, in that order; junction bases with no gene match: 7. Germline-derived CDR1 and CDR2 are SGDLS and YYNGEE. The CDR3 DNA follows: TGTGCCAGCAGCCCCAACCTAGCGGGATCCGGGGAGCTGTTTTTT. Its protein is CASSPNLAGSGELFF.

The CDR3 sequence is CASSLGVGQGGNEQFF. The CDR3 DNA is TGTGCCAGCAGCTTAGGAGTGGGGCAGGGAGGCAATGAGCAGTTCTTC. The rearrangement links TRBV7-9 to TRBJ2-1, with D maybe TRBD2 (6 bases). This CDR3 has 16 residues. CDR1 is SEHNR and CDR2 is FQNEAQ in the germline V gene (reference sequence). V dropped 1 base and J dropped 6 bases, with 16 bases sitting between them.

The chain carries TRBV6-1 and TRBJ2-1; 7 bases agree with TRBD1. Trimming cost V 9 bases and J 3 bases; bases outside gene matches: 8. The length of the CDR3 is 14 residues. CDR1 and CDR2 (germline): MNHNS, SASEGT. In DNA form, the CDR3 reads TGTGCCAGTGGGGACAGTTGGGGCTACAATGAGCAGTTCTTC. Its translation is CASGDSWGYNEQFF.

CDR3 region: CAWSARQGYTDTQYF. The DNA for the CDR3 is TGTGCCTGGAGCGCCCGGCAGGGATACACAGATACGCAGTATTTT. This chain uses TRBV30 with TRBJ2-3; D is possibly TRBD1 (5 bases). In germline, CDR1 is GTSNPN, CDR2 SVGIG (reference sequence). The CDR3 has 15 amino acids. V gave up 3 bases and J gave up 2 bases, with 15 bases separating them. Full variable domain (outside the CDR3, taken from reference TRBV30 and TRBJ2-3): SQTIHQWPATLVQPVGSPLSLECTVEGTSNPNLYWYRQAAGRGLQLLFYSVGIGQISSEVPQNLSASRPQDRQFILSSKKLLLSDSGFYLCAWSARQGYTDTQYFGPGTRLTVL.

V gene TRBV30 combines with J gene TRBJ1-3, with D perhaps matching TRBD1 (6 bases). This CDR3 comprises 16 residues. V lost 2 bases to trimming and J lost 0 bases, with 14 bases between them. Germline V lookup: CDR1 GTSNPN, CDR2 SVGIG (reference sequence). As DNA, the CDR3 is TGTGCCTGGAGTCTACCCGGACAGTTCTCTGGAAACACCATATATTTT. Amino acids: CAWSLPGQFSGNTIYF.

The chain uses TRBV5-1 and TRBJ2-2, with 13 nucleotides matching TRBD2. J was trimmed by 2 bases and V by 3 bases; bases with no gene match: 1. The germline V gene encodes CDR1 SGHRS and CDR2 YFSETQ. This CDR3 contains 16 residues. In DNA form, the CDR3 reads TGCGCCAGCAGCTCGGGACTAGCGGGAAACACCGGGGAGCTGTTTTTT. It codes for CASSSGLAGNTGELFF.

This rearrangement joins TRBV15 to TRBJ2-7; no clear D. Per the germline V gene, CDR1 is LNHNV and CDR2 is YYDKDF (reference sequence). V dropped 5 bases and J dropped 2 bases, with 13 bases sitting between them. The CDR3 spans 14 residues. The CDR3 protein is CATSDQLLTYEQYF. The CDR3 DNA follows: TGTGCCACCAGCGATCAGCTCTTAACCTACGAGCAGTACTTC.

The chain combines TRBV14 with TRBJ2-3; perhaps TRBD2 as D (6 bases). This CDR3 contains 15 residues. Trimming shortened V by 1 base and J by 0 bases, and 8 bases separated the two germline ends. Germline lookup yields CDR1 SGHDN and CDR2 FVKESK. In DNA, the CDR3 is TGTGCCAGCAGCCAAGTTGGACTAAGCACAGATACGCAGTATTTT. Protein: CASSQVGLSTDTQYF.

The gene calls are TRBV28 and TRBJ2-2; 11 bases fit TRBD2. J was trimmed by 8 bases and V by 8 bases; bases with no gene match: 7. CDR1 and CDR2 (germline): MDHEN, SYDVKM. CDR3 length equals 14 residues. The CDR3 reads CASGTSGSFGELFF. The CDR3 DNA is TGTGCCAGCGGGACTAGCGGTTCTTTTGGGGAGCTGTTTTTT.